A selection of T cell receptor beta chains follows, all from one sample in a study of blood T cell repertoires in COVID-19. Method: immunoSEQ multiplex PCR; TCRdb's copy keeps in-frame clones and lacks some. The table records fewer than 150,000 clones, 80% to 90% of them present only once. The material sequenced was peripheral blood. The receptor set was obtained from a woman older than 75 with acute or convalescent COVID-19. The CDR3 runs from the conserved cysteine through the conserved F or W. The order of the fields is V gene, J gene, clone size, D gene, CDR3 DNA, CDR3 protein. D genes are given only for firm matches. Size values are once, few and many counts, or a class for expanded clones, and some rows have none.

v_gene: TRBV3-1/TRBV3-2
j_gene: TRBJ2-7
abundance: NA
d_gene: TRBD2
CDR3nt: TGTGCCAGCAGACCGACTAGCGGGGACCACGAGCAGTACTTC
CDR3aa: CASRPTSGDHEQYF

v_gene: TRBV7-9
j_gene: TRBJ2-5
abundance: NA
d_gene: NA
CDR3nt: TGTGCCAGCAGCCCTGGGCTGCCAAAAGAGACCCAGTACTTC
CDR3aa: CASSPGLPKETQYF

v_gene: TRBV2
j_gene: TRBJ2-1
abundance: NA
d_gene: TRBD1
CDR3nt: TGTGCCAGCAGTTTACAGGGGAATGAGCAGTTCTTC
CDR3aa: CASSLQGNEQFF

v_gene: TRBV5-1
j_gene: TRBJ2-6
abundance: NA
d_gene: NA
CDR3nt: TGCGCCAGCAGCCCGCGGGGGCCTACGTCCTCTGGGGCCAACGTCCTGACTTTC
CDR3aa: CASSPRGPTSSGANVLTF

v_gene: TRBV3-1/TRBV3-2
j_gene: TRBJ2-7
abundance: NA
d_gene: TRBD1
CDR3nt: TGTGCCAGCAGCCAAGAGACAGGGATGAGTGACGAGCAGTACTTC
CDR3aa: CASSQETGMSDEQYF

v_gene: TRBV18
j_gene: TRBJ2-2
abundance: NA
d_gene: NA
CDR3nt: TGTGCCAGCTCGCCGGGACAAAACACCGGGGAGCTGTTTTTT
CDR3aa: CASSPGQNTGELFF

v_gene: TRBV5-5
j_gene: TRBJ1-5
abundance: once
d_gene: NA
CDR3nt: TGTGCCAGCAGCGGGGGGTTGCTGAATCAGCCCCAGCATTTT
CDR3aa: CASSGGLLNQPQHF

v_gene: TRBV6-5
j_gene: TRBJ2-7
abundance: NA
d_gene: TRBD1
CDR3nt: TGTGCCAGCACGAACAGGGGCGAGCAGTACTTC
CDR3aa: CASTNRGEQYF

v_gene: TRBV6-2/TRBV6-3
j_gene: TRBJ1-5
abundance: NA
d_gene: NA
CDR3nt: TGTGCCAGCAGTTTGGGGGCACTTGGTCAGCCCCAGCATTTT
CDR3aa: CASSLGALGQPQHF

v_gene: TRBV11-2
j_gene: TRBJ2-2
abundance: once
d_gene: TRBD2
CDR3nt: TGTGCCAGCAGCTCCCAAAGCGGGGGCAACACCGGGGAGCTGTTTTTT
CDR3aa: CASSSQSGGNTGELFF

v_gene: TRBV6-6
j_gene: TRBJ1-4
abundance: NA
d_gene: NA
CDR3nt: TGTGCCAGCCACCGGGAGGCCTGGAATGAAAAACTGTTTTTT
CDR3aa: CASHREAWNEKLFF

v_gene: TRBV5-1
j_gene: TRBJ2-3
abundance: NA
d_gene: NA
CDR3nt: TGCGCCAGCAGCTTGGCCCGAGATACGCAGTATTTT
CDR3aa: CASSLARDTQYF

v_gene: TRBV7-2
j_gene: TRBJ1-4
abundance: once
d_gene: NA
CDR3nt: TGTGCCAGCAGCCCCGTTCCAGGGGTTTTTGAAAAACTGTTTTTT
CDR3aa: CASSPVPGVFEKLFF

v_gene: TRBV2
j_gene: TRBJ1-1
abundance: NA
d_gene: NA
CDR3nt: TGTGCCAGCAGTCTGGGGGCGGGCACTGAAGCTTTCTTT
CDR3aa: CASSLGAGTEAFF

v_gene: TRBV7-2
j_gene: TRBJ1-2
abundance: NA
d_gene: TRBD1
CDR3nt: TGTGCCAGCAGCTTAGCGGCTGGACAGGGATCTTTCGGCTACACCTTC
CDR3aa: CASSLAAGQGSFGYTF

v_gene: TRBV2
j_gene: TRBJ2-7
abundance: NA
d_gene: NA
CDR3nt: TGTGCCAGCAGGTCAGACTCCTACGAGCAGTACTTC
CDR3aa: CASRSDSYEQYF

v_gene: TRBV6-5
j_gene: TRBJ1-3
abundance: NA
d_gene: TRBD1
CDR3nt: TGTGCCAGCAGTTACTCGGACAGGGCCTCTGGAAACACCATATATTTT
CDR3aa: CASSYSDRASGNTIYF

v_gene: TRBV2
j_gene: TRBJ2-6
abundance: NA
d_gene: TRBD1
CDR3nt: TGTGCCAGCAGTTCCACAAGGGGGCGAGGGGCCAACGTCCTGACTTTC
CDR3aa: CASSSTRGRGANVLTF

v_gene: TRBV6-1
j_gene: TRBJ2-7
abundance: NA
d_gene: NA
CDR3nt: TGTGCCAGCAGTGATAGGAGAGGGCTTGAGCAGTACTTC
CDR3aa: CASSDRRGLEQYF

v_gene: TRBV11-2
j_gene: TRBJ1-2
abundance: NA
d_gene: NA
CDR3nt: TGTGCCAGCAGCTGGGCAGGGGACGGCTACACCTTC
CDR3aa: CASSWAGDGYTF

v_gene: TRBV5-1
j_gene: TRBJ1-2
abundance: NA
d_gene: TRBD1
CDR3nt: TGCGCCGTGACAGGGGAGGGCTTTCGGTATGGCTACACCTTC
CDR3aa: CAVTGEGFRYGYTF

v_gene: TRBV7-9
j_gene: TRBJ1-1
abundance: NA
d_gene: NA
CDR3nt: TGTGCCAGCAGCTTGGCGGGGGTGAACACTGAAGCTTTCTTT
CDR3aa: CASSLAGVNTEAFF

v_gene: TRBV7-2
j_gene: TRBJ2-7
abundance: few
d_gene: TRBD1
CDR3nt: TGTGCCAGCAGCCCGGACAGGGGGGTTCAACAGTACTTC
CDR3aa: CASSPDRGVQQYF

v_gene: TRBV18
j_gene: TRBJ2-7
abundance: NA
d_gene: TRBD1
CDR3nt: TGTGCCAGCTCATGGGGACAGGAATCCTACGAGCAGTACTTC
CDR3aa: CASSWGQESYEQYF